This section outlines one T cell receptor beta chain sequence together with its context. Germline V gene data show CDR1 as GTSNPN and CDR2 as SVGIG (reference sequence). This CDR3 has 16 residues. V dropped 1 base and J dropped 2; count of bases not matched to a gene: 7. This entry belongs to a study of control samples from healthy donors and cancer patients. Generated by immunoSEQ multiplex PCR, the TCRdb table keeps only in-frame clones and is missing some. The sample lists roughly 160,000 clones, over 90% occurring once. The sample taken for sequencing was blood. V gene TRBV30 combines with J gene TRBJ2-2, with 7 bases matching TRBD2. The clonotype comes from a young woman in good health. CDR3 sequence (DNA): TGTGCCTGGAGTGACCCCCGGGACTATAACACCGGGGAGCTGTTTTTT. The encoded protein is CAWSDPRDYNTGELFF.